This T cell receptor beta chain is from a study of cytomegalovirus exposure and HLA in healthy donors. Study results and limitations: Rare TCR sequences predominated, though certain public TCRs were found in many donors. Both high specificity and high sensitivity reportedly marked the classifier's diagnosis of cytomegalovirus status. The study labeled more than 150 TCR beta chains cytomegalovirus-associated.

TCRdb's table, derived via immunoSEQ multiplex PCR, lists solely in-frame clones and lacks some. The sample lists 300,000 to 400,000 clones; roughly 88% were seen once. With regard to this clone: Its antigen is not identified.

Germline CDR1 and CDR2: SGHDT and YYEEEE. The ends were cut back, 2 bases at V and 4 bases at J, with 9 bases in the middle. The CDR3 is 13 residues long. Sequenced sample: PBMCs. This sequence originates from a man in his thirties or forties in good health and CMV-seronegative. This chain uses TRBV5-6 with TRBJ1-2; possible D gene TRBD1, 5 bases. CDR3 in amino acids: CASSFRQSYGYTF. The CDR3 coding sequence is TGTGCCAGCAGCTTTCGACAGTCCTATGGCTACACCTTC.